This T cell receptor beta chain was sequenced in a study of shared clonotypes between healthy human individuals (TCRdb year 2020). Broadly, across the study: A couple of women and three men aged 18 to 49 years were included in the cohort. To increase sequencing depth and limit assay-specific biases, TCR repertoire library preparation and sequencing were carried out by different laboratories using diverse techniques. Per donor, leukapheresis produced somewhere between about 0.94 and 9.5 billion PBMCs. To estimate repertoire size and how much clonotypes are shared between individuals, the study performed deep sequencing of blood TCR repertoires from a handful of healthy adults. Per donor, three plates each were used for CD4 naive and CD4 memory, two for CD8 naive, and one for CD8 memory.

Donors were healthy HIV-negative adults with no recently reported acute infections or vaccinations. All donors were Caucasian adults living in Nashville, Tennessee, USA. Magnetic negative selection was used to enrich CD4+ T cells, after which naive cells were positively selected on CD45RA and the negative fraction became the memory subset. After blood collection by leukapheresis, PBMCs were isolated using Ficoll-Histopaque density gradient centrifugation and then cryopreserved in the vapor phase of liquid nitrogen. Analytical flow cytometry was used to check the purity and quantity of each magnetically sorted T cell population. From each sorted fraction, genomic DNA was isolated and quantified by UV absorbance on a Nanodrop 2000c. As concerns this clone: Its antigen specificity is not known. Qualities for individual bases were not recorded, and no much larger clone is one base off.

Taken from the germline V gene, the CDR1 and CDR2 loops are SGHVS and FNYEAQ. The junction shows trimming of 0 bases on V and 10 bases on J, and the gene matches do not reach 8 bases of it. The CDR3 holds 15 amino acids from the cysteine to the phenylalanine. Only CDR3 DNA is held: 45 bases, read in frame from base 1. TCR CDR3 regions were amplified from genomic DNA by multiplex PCR using the deep immunoSEQ assay. For each cell subset, the extracted genomic DNA was distributed evenly across all wells of several immunoSEQ 96-well plates, and each plate served as one replicate. Each replicate PCR for sorted subsets received around 200 ng genomic DNA, equal to tens of thousands of T cell genomes. Purified libraries were measured with a Qubit 3.0 fluorometer, size-checked on a Bioanalyzer 2100, and measured again with the KAPA Library Quantification kit. Each immunoSEQ 96-well plate was sequenced on its own single-read 150-cycle Illumina NextSeq 550 flow cell. The source study handled its data this way. Because the immunoSEQ output held only junctional sequences and lacked quality scores, the filtering could not match the filtering applied to full-length reads. Sequences were annotated with PyIR, a Python wrapper for IgBLAST v1.9, using IMGT germline references to assign V/J genes and CDR3. Any read was removed if the V/J assignment was weak (E-value above 1e-6), the CDR3 was missing, or the read contained stop codons, out-of-frame junctions, or ambiguous translated residues. V3J clonotypes were defined by identical inferred V gene, J gene, and CDR3 amino acid sequence. The percentage overlap between two repertoires was calculated by dividing the number of shared unique clonotypes by the size of the smaller repertoire. RTK rarefaction, the Chao1 estimator, and Recon v2.1 estimates of unobserved clonotypes were used to assess repertoire richness. For all TCRbeta clonotypes obtained by the gDNA method from a handful of donors, generation probabilities were computed with OLGA. The clones in this table, taken by TCRdb from immuneACCESS, are in-frame only. Not every clone is retained; where verified, under half of the shortfall comes from an unresolved V gene, and the cause of the rest is unknown. The V and J calls and clone size were taken over from that table, and D and trimming were inferred from the DNA. A total of under 1,900,000 clones appear in this sample, 97% to 99% of them only once. Of the sample, 0.3% to 0.45% is held by the ten largest clones.

Paper-wide results and their limitations: Pairwise subsampling led to the expectation that sequencing depth would affect the degree of clonotype sharing among donors. About 5% of naive CD4, 3.5% of naive CD8, about 2.4% of memory CD4, and more than 0.35% of memory CD8 clonotypes were shared across a few donors. Because the study included only a small number of donors, the genetic and exposure-history diversity represented was limited. Estimated clonotype richness was generally larger for naive than for memory subsets. Even with the large sequencing depth, rarefaction of the sorted-subset datasets indicated that sequencing was incomplete. Sampling was limited to blood, and TCR repertoires in tissue likely differ from TCR repertoires in blood. Compared with non-shared clonotypes, the clonotypes found in all four sorted-subset donors had higher generation probabilities.

Sequencing used naive CD4+ T cells sorted from blood. The cell subset or site label corresponds to: CD45RA+ positively selected. The V and J segments used are TRBV7-6 and TRBJ2-1; TRBD1 fits 8 bases in the junction. The clonotype was recovered from a man between 25 and 39 years old in good health. The CDR3 protein is CASSLASSDRVEQFF. The nucleotide sequence reads as follows: TGTGCCAGCAGCTTAGCGAGCTCGGACAGGGTGGAGCAGTTCTTC.